The rows below give T cell receptor beta chains drawn from one sample of a study of blood T cell repertoires in COVID-19. Libraries were prepared by immunoSEQ multiplex PCR; TCRdb keeps only in-frame clonotypes and omits some of them. The repertoire holds about 200,000 clones, about 90% seen once, with approximately 1.5% in the top ten. The sample taken for sequencing was peripheral blood. These receptors all stem from a man younger than 35 with active or convalescent COVID-19. Both conserved end residues are part of each CDR3. The D gene is left open where the match is weak. Where a row states a size, it is once, few, many or the class of an expanded clone; other rows omit it.

>TRBJ2-6|.|.|TRBV5-1
CASSLSGAAGANVLTF
TGCGCCAGCAGCTTGTCAGGGGCCGCTGGGGCCAACGTCCTGACTTTC
>TRBJ1-4|.|.|TRBV20-1
CSARQGFRLFF
TGCAGTGCTAGACAGGGGTTCAGACTGTTTTTT
>TRBJ2-7|.|.|TRBV5-6
CASSSQGQLYEQYF
TGTGCCAGCAGCTCACAGGGACAACTCTACGAGCAGTACTTC
>TRBJ2-3|TRBD2|.|TRBV11-1
CATVSAGGTDTQYF
TGTGCCACTGTATCGGCGGGAGGAACAGATACGCAGTATTTT
>TRBJ1-2|.|.|TRBV5-4
CASSNEGGYGYTF
TGTGCCAGCAGCAATGAGGGTGGCTATGGCTACACCTTC
>TRBJ1-5|.|.|TRBV12-5
CASAKGTSTNQPQHF
TGTGCTAGTGCCAAGGGGACATCCACCAATCAGCCCCAGCATTTT
>TRBJ2-2|.|.|TRBV7-8
CASSLGSGQNTGELFF
TGTGCCAGCAGCTTAGGGTCGGGACAGAACACCGGGGAGCTGTTTTTT
>TRBJ2-5|TRBD1|.|TRBV7-2
CASSSIGQDLQETQYF
TGTGCCAGCAGCTCGATAGGACAGGACTTACAAGAGACCCAGTACTTC
>TRBJ2-7|.|.|TRBV28
CASRLSGGEGYEQYF
TGTGCCAGCAGGTTGTCGGGGGGCGAAGGATACGAGCAGTACTTC
>TRBJ2-1|.|.|TRBV7-3
CASSPPWAGYNNEQFF
TGTGCCAGCAGCCCCCCCTGGGCAGGGTACAACAATGAGCAGTTCTTC
>TRBJ1-2|.|.|TRBV28
CASRPIYGYTF
TGTGCCAGCAGACCTATCTATGGCTACACCTTC
>TRBJ2-1|TRBD1|.|TRBV5-6
CASSLVGQGDNEQFF
TGTGCCAGCAGCTTGGTCGGACAGGGGGACAATGAGCAGTTCTTC
>TRBJ2-1|TRBD2|once|TRBV10-3
CAISEPDPGTSGSYNEQFF
TGTGCCATCAGTGAGCCAGATCCCGGGACTAGCGGGTCCTACAATGAGCAGTTCTTC
>TRBJ2-2|.|.|TRBV6-6
CAPVGVNGELFF
TGTGCCCCCGTCGGGGTAAACGGGGAGCTGTTTTTT
>TRBJ1-5|.|.|TRBV4-1
CASSLTLGEAQHF
TGCGCCAGCAGTCTTACTCTGGGCGAAGCCCAGCATTTT
>TRBJ2-1|TRBD2|.|TRBV6-4
CASSGLAGYNEQFF
TGTGCCAGCAGTGGGCTAGCGGGGTACAATGAGCAGTTCTTC
>TRBJ2-7|TRBD2|.|TRBV19
CASSIGRNAYEQYF
TGTGCCAGTAGTATCGGGAGGAACGCCTACGAGCAGTACTTC
>TRBJ2-7|TRBD1|.|TRBV7-9
CASSPTGTGSSYEQYF
TGTGCCAGCAGCCCTACCGGGACAGGGTCTTCCTACGAGCAGTACTTC
>TRBJ2-1|.|.|TRBV19
CASSTGLGQFF
TGTGCCAGTAGCACAGGGCTCGGACAGTTCTTC
>TRBJ2-5|.|.|TRBV20-1
CSAAGETQYF
TGCAGTGCCGCGGGAGAGACCCAGTACTTC
>TRBJ1-5|.|.|TRBV28
CASSDRSNQPQHF
TGTGCCAGCAGCGATAGAAGCAATCAGCCCCAGCATTTT
>TRBJ2-7|.|once|TRBV5-6
CASSLVAGAHEQYF
TGTGCCAGCAGCTTGGTGGCGGGCGCCCACGAGCAGTACTTC
>TRBJ1-2|TRBD1|.|TRBV6-5
CATLPGQGVGGYTF
TGTGCCACCCTCCCAGGACAGGGGGTTGGGGGCTACACCTTC
>TRBJ2-7|.|.|TRBV29-1
CSVGGQNEQYF
TGCAGCGTTGGGGGGCAGAACGAGCAGTACTTC
>TRBJ2-5|.|.|TRBV28
CASNRGSGETQYF
TGTGCCAGCAACCGCGGGTCGGGGGAGACCCAGTACTTC
>TRBJ2-7|.|.|TRBV7-3
CASSSQGNGPYEQYF
TGTGCCAGCAGCTCCCAGGGAAATGGCCCCTACGAGCAGTACTTC
>TRBJ1-2|.|.|TRBV19
CASSIGVVLTSGYGYTF
TGTGCCAGTAGTATAGGTGTAGTTCTCACATCAGGCTATGGCTACACCTTC
>TRBJ1-1|.|.|TRBV28
CATDRDLGAFF
TGTGCCACCGATAGGGACTTAGGAGCTTTCTTT
>TRBJ1-3|.|.|TRBV6-2/TRBV6-3
CASSGTFREWRNTIYF
TGTGCCAGCAGCGGGACATTCCGCGAGTGGAGGAACACCATATATTTT
>TRBJ1-2|TRBD1|.|TRBV19
CASSSSGQGYGYTF
TGTGCCAGTAGTTCCTCCGGACAGGGATATGGCTACACCTTC
>TRBJ2-3|TRBD2|.|TRBV29-1
CSAGRAGGPSDTQYF
TGCAGCGCTGGGCGAGCGGGAGGGCCATCAGATACGCAGTATTTT
>TRBJ2-2|.|.|TRBV5-5
CASSLQAPSHSGGELFF
TGTGCCAGCAGCTTGCAAGCGCCCTCCCACTCCGGTGGGGAGCTGTTTTTT
>TRBJ2-2|TRBD2|.|TRBV6-5
CATRWRGGGGELFF
TGTGCCACCAGGTGGCGGGGGGGCGGCGGGGAGCTGTTTTTT
>TRBJ1-3|TRBD1|.|TRBV7-2
CASSLGGTASGNTIYF
TGTGCCAGCAGCTTAGGGGGGACAGCCTCTGGAAACACCATATATTTT
>TRBJ2-5|.|.|TRBV7-8
CAISERVSAQETQYF
TGTGCCATCTCCGAGAGGGTATCAGCCCAAGAGACCCAGTACTTC
>TRBJ2-4|TRBD1|.|TRBV30
CACTNRGSTKNIQYF
TGTGCCTGTACTAACAGGGGATCGACCAAAAACATTCAGTACTTC
>TRBJ2-2|.|.|TRBV2
CASSSQGSELFF
TGTGCCAGCAGTTCCCAGGGGTCGGAGCTGTTTTTT
>TRBJ1-6|.|.|TRBV21-1
CASSKARDTLGPYNSPLHF
TGTGCCAGCAGCAAAGCTCGAGACACCTTGGGGCCTTATAACTCACCCCTCCACTTT
>TRBJ1-1|TRBD1|.|TRBV3-1/TRBV3-2
CASSLWTTGDRRAFF
TGTGCCAGCAGCCTATGGACTACAGGGGACAGGCGAGCTTTCTTT
>TRBJ2-3|.|few|TRBV6-5
CASRLGADTQYF
TGTGCCAGCCGACTAGGAGCAGATACGCAGTATTTT
>TRBJ1-2|.|few|TRBV6-2/TRBV6-3
CASSTGPKGYTF
TGTGCCAGCAGTACAGGACCGAAAGGCTACACCTTC
>TRBJ1-5|TRBD1|few|TRBV4-2
CASSHGQGAGNQPQHF
TGTGCCAGCAGCCATGGACAGGGGGCTGGCAATCAGCCCCAGCATTTT
>TRBJ1-6|.|.|TRBV7-5
CVRSANFRGLSSSYNSPLHF
TGTGTCAGAAGCGCGAACTTCAGGGGCCTCTCATCCTCCTATAATTCACCCCTCCACTTT
>TRBJ2-7|.|.|TRBV7-2
CASSLAVRSEQYF
TGTGCCAGCAGCTTAGCCGTTCGGAGCGAGCAGTACTTC
>TRBJ1-6|.|.|TRBV4-2
CASRDITVNSPLHF
TGTGCCAGCAGGGACATTACGGTGAATTCACCCCTCCACTTT
>TRBJ2-3|TRBD2|.|TRBV4-3
CASSQDLLTSGRTSTDTQYF
TGCGCCAGCAGCCAAGATCTATTGACTAGCGGGCGGACTAGCACAGATACGCAGTATTTT
>TRBJ2-7|TRBD2|once|TRBV7-8
CASSLDASGRAYEQYF
TGTGCCAGCAGCTTAGACGCTAGCGGGAGGGCCTACGAGCAGTACTTC
>TRBJ1-1|.|once|TRBV14
CASIRQASREAFF
TGTGCCAGCATTAGACAAGCCAGTCGGGAAGCTTTCTTT
>TRBJ2-1|TRBD2|.|TRBV24-1
CATSEGGLNNEQFF
TGTGCCACCAGTGAGGGGGGACTAAACAATGAGCAGTTCTTC
>TRBJ2-3|TRBD1|.|TRBV9
CASSAEQGALMGLDTQYF
TGTGCCAGCAGCGCCGAACAGGGGGCCCTTATGGGCTTAGATACGCAGTATTTT
>TRBJ2-5|TRBD1|.|TRBV3-1/TRBV3-2
CASSHNPTGLETQYF
TGTGCCAGCAGTCACAACCCGACAGGGCTGGAGACCCAGTACTTC
>TRBJ1-5|.|.|TRBV7-2
CASSSRRDGYNQPQHF
TGTGCCAGCAGCTCCCGGAGGGACGGATACAATCAGCCCCAGCATTTT
>TRBJ2-3|TRBD2|.|TRBV15
CATSRPPGGLGDTQYF
TGTGCCACCAGCCGCCCCCCGGGGGGGCTGGGAGATACGCAGTATTTT